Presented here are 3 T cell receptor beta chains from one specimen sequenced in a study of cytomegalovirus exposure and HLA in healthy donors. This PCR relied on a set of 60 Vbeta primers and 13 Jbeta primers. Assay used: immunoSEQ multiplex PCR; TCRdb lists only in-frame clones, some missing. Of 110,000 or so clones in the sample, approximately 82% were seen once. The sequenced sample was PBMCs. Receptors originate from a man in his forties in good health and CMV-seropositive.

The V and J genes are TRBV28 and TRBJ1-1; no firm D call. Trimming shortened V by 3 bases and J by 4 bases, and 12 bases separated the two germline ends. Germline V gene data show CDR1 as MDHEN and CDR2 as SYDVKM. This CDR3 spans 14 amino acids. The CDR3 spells CASSFGRWSTEAFF. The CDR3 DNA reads TGTGCCAGCAGTTTTGGCCGTTGGAGCACTGAAGCTTTCTTT.

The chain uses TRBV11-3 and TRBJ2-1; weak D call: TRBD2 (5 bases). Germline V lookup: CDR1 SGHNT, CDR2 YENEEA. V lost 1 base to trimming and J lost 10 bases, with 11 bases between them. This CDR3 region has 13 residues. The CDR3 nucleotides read TGTGCCAGCAGCTTAGTATCCGGCGGGGAGCAGTTCTTC. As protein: CASSLVSGGEQFF.

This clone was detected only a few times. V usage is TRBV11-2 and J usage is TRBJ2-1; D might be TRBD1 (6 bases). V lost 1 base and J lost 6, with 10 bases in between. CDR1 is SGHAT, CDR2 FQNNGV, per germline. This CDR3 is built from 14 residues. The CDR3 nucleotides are TGTGCCAGCAGCTTAGGGACGACAGGCAATGAGCAGTTCTTC. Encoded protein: CASSLGTTGNEQFF.